This TCR beta chain comes out of a study of low-dose radiotherapy and immunotherapy resistance in tumors. Time point of the sample: before trial treatment. Treatment of the donors consisted of nivolumab and ipilimumab (plus aspirin, low-dose cyclophosphamide and low-dose radiotherapy). Primers targeting TRAV and TRBV primed first-strand cDNA, covering alpha and beta chains. The authors amplified TCRs for 15 to 25 PCR cycles with a constant-region primer and a V-primer adapter. One entry per CDR3 protein results from TCRdb running MiXCR on the reads. This repertoire shows about 64,000 distinct CDR3 sequences, around 27% found once; its top ten account for 5.5% to 8%. This clonotype was counted at least ten times. The V and J ends lost 0 bases and 2 bases respectively, with 5 bases between them. The CDR3 runs 14 residues. Germline V gene sequence: CDR1 MNHNY, CDR2 SVGAGI (reference sequence).

This TCR was sampled from a male donor with rectosigmoid adenocarcinoma. Sequencing was performed on PBMCs, taken before treatment. The chain is built from TRBV6-6 and TRBJ2-1; D remains ambiguous. CDR3 DNA sequence: TGTGCCAGCAGTTACTCATCACCCTACAATGAGCAGTTCTTC. Its protein product is CASSYSSPYNEQFF.